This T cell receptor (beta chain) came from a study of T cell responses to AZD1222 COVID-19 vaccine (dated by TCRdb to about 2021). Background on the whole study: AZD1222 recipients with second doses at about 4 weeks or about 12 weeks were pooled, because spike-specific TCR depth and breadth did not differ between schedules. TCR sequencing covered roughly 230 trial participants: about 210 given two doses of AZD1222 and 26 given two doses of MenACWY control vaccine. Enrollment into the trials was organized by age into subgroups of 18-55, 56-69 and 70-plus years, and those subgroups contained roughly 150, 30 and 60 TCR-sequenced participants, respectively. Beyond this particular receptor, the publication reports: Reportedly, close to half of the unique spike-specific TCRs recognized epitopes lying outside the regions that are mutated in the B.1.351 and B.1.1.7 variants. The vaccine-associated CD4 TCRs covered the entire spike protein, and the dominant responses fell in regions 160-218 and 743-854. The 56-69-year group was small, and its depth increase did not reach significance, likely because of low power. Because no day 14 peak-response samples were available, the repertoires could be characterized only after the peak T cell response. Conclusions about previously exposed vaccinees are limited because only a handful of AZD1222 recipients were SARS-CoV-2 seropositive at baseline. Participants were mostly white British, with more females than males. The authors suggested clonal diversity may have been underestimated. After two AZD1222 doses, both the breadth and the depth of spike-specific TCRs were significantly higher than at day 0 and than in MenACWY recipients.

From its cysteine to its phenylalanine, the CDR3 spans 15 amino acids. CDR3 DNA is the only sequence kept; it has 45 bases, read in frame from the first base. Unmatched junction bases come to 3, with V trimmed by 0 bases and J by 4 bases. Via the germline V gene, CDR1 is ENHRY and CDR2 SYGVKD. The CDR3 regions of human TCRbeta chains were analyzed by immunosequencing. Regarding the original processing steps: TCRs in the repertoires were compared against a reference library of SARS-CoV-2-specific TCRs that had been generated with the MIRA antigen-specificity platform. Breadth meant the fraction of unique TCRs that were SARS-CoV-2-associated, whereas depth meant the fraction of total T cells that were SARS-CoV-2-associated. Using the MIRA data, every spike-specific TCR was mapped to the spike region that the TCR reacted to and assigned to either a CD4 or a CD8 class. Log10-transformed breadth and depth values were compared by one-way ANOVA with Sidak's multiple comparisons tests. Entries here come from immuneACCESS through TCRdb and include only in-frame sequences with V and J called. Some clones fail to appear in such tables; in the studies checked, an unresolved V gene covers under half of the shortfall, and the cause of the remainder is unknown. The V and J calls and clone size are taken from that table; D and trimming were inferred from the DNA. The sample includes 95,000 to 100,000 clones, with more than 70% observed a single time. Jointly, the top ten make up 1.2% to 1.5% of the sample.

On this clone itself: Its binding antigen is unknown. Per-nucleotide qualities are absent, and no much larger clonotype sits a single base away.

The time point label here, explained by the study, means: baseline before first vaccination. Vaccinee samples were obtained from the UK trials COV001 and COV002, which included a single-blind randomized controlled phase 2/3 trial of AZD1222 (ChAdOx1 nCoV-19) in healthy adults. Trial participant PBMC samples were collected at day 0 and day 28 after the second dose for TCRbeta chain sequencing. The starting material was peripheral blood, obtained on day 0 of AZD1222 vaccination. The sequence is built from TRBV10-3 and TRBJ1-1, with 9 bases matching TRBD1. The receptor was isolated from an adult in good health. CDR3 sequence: CAISESLQGATEAFF. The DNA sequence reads TGTGCCATCAGTGAGTCGCTACAGGGGGCCACTGAAGCTTTCTTT.